The present TCR beta chain was sequenced within a study of radiotherapy plus CTLA-4 blockade in lung cancer. About the research overall: Around 18% of enrolled patients responded objectively, and approximately 30% had disease control.

Germline V gene data show CDR1 as MRHNA and CDR2 as SNTAGT. The CDR3 sequence is 16 residues long. V lost 2 bases, J lost 0 bases, and 11 bases lay in between. The method was immunoSEQ multiplex PCR; TCRdb's version includes in-frame clones alone and lacks a portion of them. The sample has about 87,000 clones, more than 85% seen once; the top ten hold approximately 15%. This material consisted of peripheral blood, taken from a patient treated with radiotherapy plus ipilimumab. The source of this sequence is a human donor with non-small cell lung cancer that progressed on radiotherapy plus ipilimumab. This chain joins TRBV6-4 and TRBJ2-1; a weak D match, TRBD1 (6 bases). For the CDR3, the DNA is TGTGCCAGCAGTGACCGGAAGGGGGTCTCCTACAATGAGCAGTTCTTC. This translates into CASSDRKGVSYNEQFF.